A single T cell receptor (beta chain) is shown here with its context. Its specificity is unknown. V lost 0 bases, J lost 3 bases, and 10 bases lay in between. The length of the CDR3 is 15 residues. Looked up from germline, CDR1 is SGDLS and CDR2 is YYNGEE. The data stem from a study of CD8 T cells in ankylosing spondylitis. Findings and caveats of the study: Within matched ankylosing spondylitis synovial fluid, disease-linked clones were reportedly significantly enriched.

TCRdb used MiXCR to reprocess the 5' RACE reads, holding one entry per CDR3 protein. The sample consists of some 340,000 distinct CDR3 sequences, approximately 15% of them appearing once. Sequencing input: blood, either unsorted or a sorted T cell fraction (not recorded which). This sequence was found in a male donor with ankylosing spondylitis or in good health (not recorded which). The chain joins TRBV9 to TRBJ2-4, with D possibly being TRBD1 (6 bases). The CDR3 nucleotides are TGTGCCAGCAGCGTAGCCGAAGGGGGCAAAAACATTCAGTACTTC. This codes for CASSVAEGGKNIQYF.